The 9 T cell receptor beta chains below come from one sample, sequenced in a study of cytomegalovirus exposure and HLA in healthy donors. Primers for the PCR totalled 60 Vbeta and 13 Jbeta. The repertoire was sequenced with immunoSEQ multiplex PCR; TCRdb's copy has only in-frame clones and lacks some. This sample has about 140,000 clones, with 80% found just once. The sample taken for sequencing was PBMCs. The receptors were sampled from a man aged 45-65 years in good health and CMV-seronegative.

This chain joins TRBV7-2 and TRBJ2-3; tentatively, D is TRBD2 (6 bases). Looked up from germline, CDR1 is SGHTA and CDR2 is FQGNSA. Trimming pared 4 bases from V and 3 bases from J, leaving 8 bases between. The CDR3 contains 13 residues. The CDR3 loop is CASSSLATDTQYF. DNA for the CDR3: TGTGCCAGCAGCTCCCTAGCGACAGATACGCAGTATTTT. Drawing the rest from reference TRBV7-2 and TRBJ2-3, the complete variable domain is GAGVSQSPSNKVTEKGKDVELRCDPISGHTALYWYRQSLGQGLEFLIYFQGNSAPDKSGLPSDRFSAERTGGSVSTLTIQRTQQEDSAVYLCASSSLATDTQYFGPGTRLTVL.

V is TRBV19 and J is TRBJ1-1; weak D call: TRBD1 (6 bases). Germline V gene data show CDR1 as LNHDA and CDR2 as SQIVND (reference sequence). The CDR3 is 14 residues long. Trimming shortened V by 6 bases and J by 4 bases, and 15 bases separated the two germline ends. The DNA of the CDR3 is TGTGCCAGTAGGACCACACAGGGAAGCACTGAAGCTTTCTTT. Protein sequence: CASRTTQGSTEAFF.

The V gene is TRBV15, the J gene TRBJ1-3, with D perhaps TRBD1 (6 bases). V shed 5 bases and J shed 3 bases, with 17 bases lying between them. This CDR3 region has 16 residues. Looked up from germline, CDR1 is LNHNV and CDR2 is YYDKDF (reference sequence). The chain's CDR3 is CATSPAGALSGNTIYF. For the CDR3, the DNA is TGTGCCACCAGCCCAGCGGGGGCGCTGAGTGGAAACACCATATATTTT. Supplemented by reference TRBV15 and TRBJ1-3, the full variable domain reads DAMVIQNPRYQVTQFGKPVTLSCSQTLNHNVMYWYQQKSSQAPKLLFHYYDKDFNNEADTPDNFQSRRPNTSFCFLDIRSPGLGDTAMYLCATSPAGALSGNTIYFGEGSWLTVV.

As to this clone: Additional DNA sequences in this sample encode the identical CDR3. The chain joins TRBV7-9 to TRBJ2-5; possible D gene TRBD2, 6 bases. The length of the CDR3 is 12 residues. V was cut by 11 bases and J by 5 bases, with 15 bases left in between. Germline lookup yields CDR1 SEHNR and CDR2 FQNEAQ (reference sequence). The CDR3 loop is CASSAGGETQYF. The CDR3 nucleotides are TGTGCCTCCTCGGCCGGGGGTGAGACCCAGTACTTC. The full variable domain, with the rest looked up from reference TRBV7-9 and TRBJ2-5, is DTGVSQNPRHKITKRGQNVTFRCDPISEHNRLYWYRQTLGQGPEFLTYFQNEAQLEKSRLLSDRFSAERPKGSFSTLEIQRTEQGDSAMYLCASSAGGETQYFGPGTRLLVL.

The chain recombines TRBV11-2 with TRBJ2-7; D is possibly TRBD2 (5 bases). Between the trimmed V and J ends, which lost 6 bases and 1 base, there was a span of 13 bases. This CDR3 is 14 amino acids long. Germline CDR1 SGHAT, CDR2 FQNNGV. The CDR3 loop reads CASSSDGISYEQYF. In nucleotides, the CDR3 is TGTGCCAGCAGTTCGGACGGGATATCCTACGAGCAGTACTTC.

The CDR3, as DNA: TGTGCCAGTAGTCCCCTCAGTGGGACAGCTATCCAAGAGACCCAGTACTTC. Amino acids: CASSPLSGTAIQETQYF. The V and J genes are TRBV19 and TRBJ2-5; 7 bases align to TRBD1. The CDR3 runs to 17 residues. CDR1 is LNHDA, CDR2 SQIVND, per germline (reference sequence). The V and J ends lost 5 bases and 1 base, in that order; junction bases with no gene match: 13.

This clone has only a few counts. The rearrangement joins TRBV6-5 to TRBJ1-4; TRBD1 aligns across 7 bases. Germline values: CDR1 MNHEY, CDR2 SVGAGI. Trimming at V came to 7 bases and at J to 6 bases, leaving 8 bases not matched to a gene. The CDR3 length is 14 residues. The CDR3 DNA is TGTGCCAGCAATTCGGGACAGCACGATGAAAAACTGTTTTTT. This sequence encodes CASNSGQHDEKLFF.

The V call is TRBV30, the J call TRBJ2-3, with a possible D match to TRBD1 (6 bases). Looked up from germline, CDR1 is GTSNPN and CDR2 is SVGIG (reference sequence). The CDR3 is 13 amino acids. The V end was cut by 1 base, the J end by 3 bases, with 8 bases between. Here the CDR3 reads CAWSGGHTDTQYF. The CDR3 DNA reads as TGTGCCTGGAGTGGGGGACATACAGATACGCAGTATTTT.

The chain employs TRBV5-1 and TRBJ1-6; 9 bases line up with TRBD1. With 7 bases clipped from V and 7 bases from J, the junction kept 3 bases outside the gene matches. The CDR3 totals 13 residues. Germline CDR1 and CDR2: SGHRS and YFSETQ. The CDR3 loop reads CASRDRENSPLHF. For the CDR3, the DNA is TGCGCCAGCCGGGACAGGGAGAATTCACCCCTCCACTTT.